Presented here are 5 T cell receptor beta chains from one specimen sequenced in a study of T-cell memory formation after mild COVID-19. TCRdb independently ran MiXCR on the 5' RACE reads; one entry per CDR3 protein. The sample lists approximately 480,000 distinct CDR3 sequences, roughly 20% occurring once. The sequenced material came from PBMCs or a T cell subset sorted from them (not recorded which). The receptors were gathered from an adult woman who had mild COVID-19 (a few samples of this study predate the infection). Cell type and time point are not known.

The chain carries TRBV3-1 and TRBJ1-1; possible D gene TRBD1, 5 bases. CDR1 is LGHDT and CDR2 is YNNKEL in the germline V gene (reference sequence). V lost 3 bases and J lost 5, with 10 bases in between. This CDR3 is 13 amino acids long. The CDR3 loop reads CASSQGGKTEAFF. In nucleotides, the CDR3 is TGTGCCAGCAGCCAGGGGGGGAAGACTGAAGCTTTCTTT.

This clonotype was seen at least ten times. This chain connects TRBV7-9 to TRBJ1-5; no definite D call. Trimming stripped 3 bases from V and 2 bases from J, with 5 bases between. The germline V gene encodes CDR1 SEHNR and CDR2 FQNEAQ (reference sequence). CDR3 length: 13 amino acids. The CDR3, as DNA: TGTGCCAGCAGCTTGAGCGGCAATCAGCCCCAGCATTTT. Encoded protein: CASSLSGNQPQHF.

This clonotype turned up a few times. This chain joins TRBV24-1 and TRBJ2-2; no clear D gene. Per the germline V gene, CDR1 is KGHDR and CDR2 is SFDVKD. The CDR3 loop spans 15 amino acids. The V end lost 3 bases, the J end lost 0 bases, and 7 bases lay between the germline ends. CDR3 amino acids: CATSDRATNTGELFF. CDR3 DNA sequence: TGTGCCACCAGTGATCGGGCCACGAACACCGGGGAGCTGTTTTTT.

A few counts support this clonotype. The CDR3, as DNA: TGTGCCAGCAGCTTAGGCACGGAGAGTGGGGGCCTATACAATGAGCAGTTCTTC. Protein: CASSLGTESGGLYNEQFF. V is TRBV7-6 and J is TRBJ2-1, with a possible D match to TRBD1 (6 bases). Trimming stripped 1 base from V and 4 bases from J, with 20 bases between. CDR3 length equals 18 residues. Per germline, CDR1 SGHVS and CDR2 FNYEAQ.

In this sample, this clonotype turned up a few times. V is TRBV5-4 and J is TRBJ2-5, with D maybe TRBD2 (5 bases). V lost 1 base and J lost 5, with 15 bases in between. Germline CDR1 is SGHNT and CDR2 is YYREEE (reference sequence). The length of the CDR3 is 15 residues. CDR3 loop: CASSLTLATRETQYF. CDR3 coding DNA: TGTGCCAGCAGCTTGACCCTAGCCACACGGGAGACCCAGTACTTC.